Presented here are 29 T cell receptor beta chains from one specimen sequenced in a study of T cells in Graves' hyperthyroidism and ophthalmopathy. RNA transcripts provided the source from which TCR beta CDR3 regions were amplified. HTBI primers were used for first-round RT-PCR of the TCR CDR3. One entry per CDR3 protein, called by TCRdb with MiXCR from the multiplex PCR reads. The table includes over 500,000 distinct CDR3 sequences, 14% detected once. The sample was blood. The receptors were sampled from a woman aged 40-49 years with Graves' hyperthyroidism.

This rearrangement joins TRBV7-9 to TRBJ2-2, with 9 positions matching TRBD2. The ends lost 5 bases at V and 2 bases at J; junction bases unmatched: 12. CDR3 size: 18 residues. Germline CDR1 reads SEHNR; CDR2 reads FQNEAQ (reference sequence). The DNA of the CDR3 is TGTGCCAGCAGCCCGTTTGCACTTCTAGCGGGAAACACCGGGGAGCTGTTTTTT. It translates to CASSPFALLAGNTGELFF. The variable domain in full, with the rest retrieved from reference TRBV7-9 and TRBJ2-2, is DTGVSQNPRHKITKRGQNVTFRCDPISEHNRLYWYRQTLGQGPEFLTYFQNEAQLEKSRLLSDRFSAERPKGSFSTLEIQRTEQGDSAMYLCASSPFALLAGNTGELFFGEGSRLTVL.

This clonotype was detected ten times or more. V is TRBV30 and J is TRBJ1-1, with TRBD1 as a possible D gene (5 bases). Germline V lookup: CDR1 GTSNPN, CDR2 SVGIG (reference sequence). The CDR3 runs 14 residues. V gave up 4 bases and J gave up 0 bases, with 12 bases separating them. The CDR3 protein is CAWTGDGVNTEAFF. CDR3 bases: TGTGCCTGGACTGGGGACGGCGTGAACACTGAAGCTTTCTTT.

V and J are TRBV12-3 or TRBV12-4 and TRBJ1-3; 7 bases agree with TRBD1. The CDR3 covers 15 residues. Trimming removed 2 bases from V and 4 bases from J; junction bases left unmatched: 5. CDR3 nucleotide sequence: TGTGCCAGCAGTTTATTTCAGGGGGGCGGAAACACCATATATTTT. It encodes CASSLFQGGGNTIYF.

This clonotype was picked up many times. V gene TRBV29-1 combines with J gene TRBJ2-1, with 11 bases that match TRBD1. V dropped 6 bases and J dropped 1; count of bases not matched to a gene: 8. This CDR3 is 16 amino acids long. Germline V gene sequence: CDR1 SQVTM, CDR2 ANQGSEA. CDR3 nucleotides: TGCAGCGTCAGGGGACAGGGGGTAAGGTCCTACAATGAGCAGTTCTTC. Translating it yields CSVRGQGVRSYNEQFF.

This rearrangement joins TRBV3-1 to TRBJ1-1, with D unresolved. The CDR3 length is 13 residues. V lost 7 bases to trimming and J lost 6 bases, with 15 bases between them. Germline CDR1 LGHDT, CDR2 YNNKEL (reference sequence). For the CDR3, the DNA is TGTGCCAGCAAGGGAGACCTGGGCCCTGAAGCTTTCTTT. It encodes CASKGDLGPEAFF.

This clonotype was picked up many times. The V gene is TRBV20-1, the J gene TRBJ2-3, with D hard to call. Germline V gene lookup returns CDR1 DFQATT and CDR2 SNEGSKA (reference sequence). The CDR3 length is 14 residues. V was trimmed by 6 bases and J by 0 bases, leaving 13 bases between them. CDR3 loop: CSAPLGSSTDTQYF. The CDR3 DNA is TGCAGTGCCCCCCTGGGATCTAGCACAGATACGCAGTATTTT.

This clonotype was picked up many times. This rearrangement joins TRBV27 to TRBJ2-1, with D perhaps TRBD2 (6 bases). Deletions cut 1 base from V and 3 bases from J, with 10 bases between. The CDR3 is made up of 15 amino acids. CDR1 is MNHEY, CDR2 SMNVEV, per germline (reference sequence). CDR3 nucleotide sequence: TGTGCCAGCAGTTTATTCGGGAGAGACTACAATGAGCAGTTCTTC. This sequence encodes CASSLFGRDYNEQFF.

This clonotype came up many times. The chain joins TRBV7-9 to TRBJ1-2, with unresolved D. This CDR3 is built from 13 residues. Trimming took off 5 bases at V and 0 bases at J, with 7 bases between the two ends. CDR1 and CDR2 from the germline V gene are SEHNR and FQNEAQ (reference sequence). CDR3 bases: TGTGCCAGCAGCGCGGGGACTAACTATGGCTACACCTTC. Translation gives CASSAGTNYGYTF.

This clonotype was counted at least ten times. CDR3 protein: CAWSVGWAEQFF. The CDR3 region has the DNA TGTGCCTGGAGTGTTGGTTGGGCTGAGCAGTTCTTC. This chain joins TRBV30 and TRBJ2-1, with no clear D. The V gene's germline CDR1 is GTSNPN and CDR2 SVGIG (reference sequence). CDR3 size: 12 residues. Between the trimmed V and J ends, which lost 0 bases and 9 bases, there was a span of 9 bases.

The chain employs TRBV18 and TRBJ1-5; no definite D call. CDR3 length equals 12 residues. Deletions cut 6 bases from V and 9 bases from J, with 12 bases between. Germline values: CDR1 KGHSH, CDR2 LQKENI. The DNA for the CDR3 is TGTGCCAGCTCCCAACAGCCGGGGCCCCAGCATTTT. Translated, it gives CASSQQPGPQHF.

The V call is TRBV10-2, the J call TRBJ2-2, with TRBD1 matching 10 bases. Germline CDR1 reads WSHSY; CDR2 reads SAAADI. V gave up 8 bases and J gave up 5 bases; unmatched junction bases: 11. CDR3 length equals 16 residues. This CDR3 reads CASGRTGGTRTGELFF. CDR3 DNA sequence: TGCGCCAGCGGGAGGACAGGGGGGACGAGGACCGGGGAGCTGTTTTTT.

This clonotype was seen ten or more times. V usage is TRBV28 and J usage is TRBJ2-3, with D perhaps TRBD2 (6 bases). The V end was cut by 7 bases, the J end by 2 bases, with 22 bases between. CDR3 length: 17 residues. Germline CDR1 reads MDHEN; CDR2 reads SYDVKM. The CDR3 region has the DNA TGTGCCAGCACCAAGCCAGGGACTCTACCCTTCACAGATACGCAGTATTTT. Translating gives CASTKPGTLPFTDTQYF.

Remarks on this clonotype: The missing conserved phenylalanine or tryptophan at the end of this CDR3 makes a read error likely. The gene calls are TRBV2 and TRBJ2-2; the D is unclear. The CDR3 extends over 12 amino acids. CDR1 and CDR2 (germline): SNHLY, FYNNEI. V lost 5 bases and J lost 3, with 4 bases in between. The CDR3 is CASSRYTGELFS. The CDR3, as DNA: TGTGCCAGCAGTAGGTACACCGGGGAGCTGTTTTCT.

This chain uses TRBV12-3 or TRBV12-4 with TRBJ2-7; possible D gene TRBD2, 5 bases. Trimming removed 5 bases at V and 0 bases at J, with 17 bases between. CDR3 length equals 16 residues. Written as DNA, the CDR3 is TGTGCCAGCAGTGCCTTACGCGGGTTGATCTCCTACGAGCAGTACTTC. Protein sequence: CASSALRGLISYEQYF.

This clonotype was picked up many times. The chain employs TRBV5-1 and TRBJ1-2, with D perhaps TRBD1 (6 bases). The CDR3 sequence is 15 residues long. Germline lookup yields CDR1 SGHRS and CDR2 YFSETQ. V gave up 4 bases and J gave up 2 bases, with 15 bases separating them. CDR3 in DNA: TGCGCCAGCAGCCTTGAGCCCGACAGGAACTATGGCTACACCTTC. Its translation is CASSLEPDRNYGYTF.

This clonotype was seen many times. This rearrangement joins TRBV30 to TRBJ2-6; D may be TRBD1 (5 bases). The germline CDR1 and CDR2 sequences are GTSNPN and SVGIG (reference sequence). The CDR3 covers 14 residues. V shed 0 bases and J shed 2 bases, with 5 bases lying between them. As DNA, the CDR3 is TGTGCCTGGAGTGTAGGGGCTGGGGCCAACGTCCTGACTTTC. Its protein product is CAWSVGAGANVLTF.

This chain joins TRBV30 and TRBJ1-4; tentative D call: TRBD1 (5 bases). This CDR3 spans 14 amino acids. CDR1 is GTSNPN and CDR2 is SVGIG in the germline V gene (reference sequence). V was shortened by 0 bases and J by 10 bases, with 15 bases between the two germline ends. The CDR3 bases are TGTGCCTGGAGTGTAAACGTTGGGGGAGGAAAACTGTTTTTT. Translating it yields CAWSVNVGGGKLFF. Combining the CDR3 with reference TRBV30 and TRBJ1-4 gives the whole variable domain SQTIHQWPATLVQPVGSPLSLECTVEGTSNPNLYWYRQAAGRGLQLLFYSVGIGQISSEVPQNLSASRPQDRQFILSSKKLLLSDSGFYLCAWSVNVGGGKLFFGSGTQLSVL.

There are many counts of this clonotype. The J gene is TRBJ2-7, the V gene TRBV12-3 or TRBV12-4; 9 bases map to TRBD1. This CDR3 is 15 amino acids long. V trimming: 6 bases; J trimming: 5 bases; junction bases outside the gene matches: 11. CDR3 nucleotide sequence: TGTGCCAGCAGAATTTTGAGGACAGGGGATAACGAGCAGTACTTC. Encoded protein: CASRILRTGDNEQYF.

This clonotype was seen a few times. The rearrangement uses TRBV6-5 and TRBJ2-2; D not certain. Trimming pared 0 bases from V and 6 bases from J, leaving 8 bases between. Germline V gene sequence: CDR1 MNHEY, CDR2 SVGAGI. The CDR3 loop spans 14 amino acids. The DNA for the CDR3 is TGTGCCAGCAGTTACTCGAAGGGCTCCGGGGAGCTGTTTTTT. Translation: CASSYSKGSGELFF.

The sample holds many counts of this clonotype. CDR3 amino acids: CASSFRLAGGFREQFF. In DNA, the CDR3 is TGTGCCAGCAGTTTCAGACTAGCGGGGGGTTTTCGGGAGCAGTTCTTC. The V call is TRBV28, the J call TRBJ2-1; 13 bases are a match to TRBD2. The CDR3 spans 16 residues. Germline-derived CDR1 and CDR2 are MDHEN and SYDVKM. The J segment lost 10 bases and the V segment lost 3 bases, leaving 9 bases of the junction unmatched.

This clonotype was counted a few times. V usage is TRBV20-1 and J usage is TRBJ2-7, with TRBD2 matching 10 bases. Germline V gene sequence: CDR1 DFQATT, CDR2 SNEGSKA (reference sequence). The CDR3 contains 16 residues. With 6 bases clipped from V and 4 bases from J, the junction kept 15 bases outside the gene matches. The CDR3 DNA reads TGCAGTGCCCAAGTTTTAGGACTAGCGGACGATTACGAGCAGTACTTC. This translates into CSAQVLGLADDYEQYF.

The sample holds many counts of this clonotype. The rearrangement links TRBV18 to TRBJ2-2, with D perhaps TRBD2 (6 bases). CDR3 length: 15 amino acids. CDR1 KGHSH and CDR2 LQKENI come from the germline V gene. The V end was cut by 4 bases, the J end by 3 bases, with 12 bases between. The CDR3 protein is CASSRPGLYTGELFF. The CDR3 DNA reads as TGTGCCAGCTCACGACCGGGACTTTACACCGGGGAGCTGTTTTTT. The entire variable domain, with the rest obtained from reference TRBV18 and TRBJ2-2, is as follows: NAGVMQNPRHLVRRRGQEARLRCSPMKGHSHVYWYRQLPEEGLKFMVYLQKENIIDESGMPKERFSAEFPKEGPSILRIQQVVRGDSAAYFCASSRPGLYTGELFFGEGSRLTVL.

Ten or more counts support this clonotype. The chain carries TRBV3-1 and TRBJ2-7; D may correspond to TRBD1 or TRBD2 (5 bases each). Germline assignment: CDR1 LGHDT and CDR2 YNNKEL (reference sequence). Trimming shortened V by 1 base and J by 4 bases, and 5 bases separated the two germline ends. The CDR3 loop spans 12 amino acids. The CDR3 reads CASSQGGYEQYF. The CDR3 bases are TGTGCCAGCAGCCAAGGGGGGTACGAGCAGTACTTC.

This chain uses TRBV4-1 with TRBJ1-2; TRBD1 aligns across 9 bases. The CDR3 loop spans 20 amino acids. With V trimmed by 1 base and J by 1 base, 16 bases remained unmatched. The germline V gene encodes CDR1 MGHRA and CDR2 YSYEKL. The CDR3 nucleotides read TGCGCCAGCAGCCAAGGAAACCTCACAGGGGGCCTGAGGGTTAACTATGGCTACACCTTC. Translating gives CASSQGNLTGGLRVNYGYTF.

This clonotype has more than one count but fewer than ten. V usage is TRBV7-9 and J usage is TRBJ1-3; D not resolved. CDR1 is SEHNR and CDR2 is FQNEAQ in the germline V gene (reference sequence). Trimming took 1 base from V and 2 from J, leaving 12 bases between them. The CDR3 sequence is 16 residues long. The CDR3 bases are TGTGCCAGCAGCTTAGGGTTGATCGTAGCTGGAAACACCATATATTTT. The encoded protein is CASSLGLIVAGNTIYF.

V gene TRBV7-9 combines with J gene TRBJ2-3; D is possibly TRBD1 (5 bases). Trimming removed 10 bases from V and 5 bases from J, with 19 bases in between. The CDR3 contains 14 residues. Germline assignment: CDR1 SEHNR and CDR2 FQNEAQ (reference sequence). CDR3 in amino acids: CATRVGGAQDTQYF. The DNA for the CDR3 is TGTGCCACCCGGGTCGGTGGGGCGCAAGATACGCAGTATTTT.

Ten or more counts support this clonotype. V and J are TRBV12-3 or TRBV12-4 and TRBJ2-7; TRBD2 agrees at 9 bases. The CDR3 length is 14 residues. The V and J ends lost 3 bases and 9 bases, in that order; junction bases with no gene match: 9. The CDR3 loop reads CASSLGLAGTVQYF. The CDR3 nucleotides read TGTGCCAGCAGTTTGGGTCTAGCGGGAACGGTGCAGTACTTC.

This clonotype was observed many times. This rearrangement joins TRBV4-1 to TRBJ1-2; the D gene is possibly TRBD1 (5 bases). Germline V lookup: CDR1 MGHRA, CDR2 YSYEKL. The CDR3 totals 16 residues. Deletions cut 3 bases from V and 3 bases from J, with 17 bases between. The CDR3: CASSHATDKSHYGYTF. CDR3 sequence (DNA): TGCGCCAGCAGCCACGCTACGGACAAATCCCACTATGGCTACACCTTC.

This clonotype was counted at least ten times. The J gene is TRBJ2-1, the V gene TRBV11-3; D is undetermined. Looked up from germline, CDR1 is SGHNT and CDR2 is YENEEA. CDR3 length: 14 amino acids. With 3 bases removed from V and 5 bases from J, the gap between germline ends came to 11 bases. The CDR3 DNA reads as TGTGCCAGCAGCTTGTCGCATACAGACAATGAGCAGTTCTTC. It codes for CASSLSHTDNEQFF.